Each of the 10 T cell receptor beta chains below was sequenced from the same sample in a study of blood T cell repertoires in COVID-19. Assay: immunoSEQ multiplex PCR; the TCRdb copy retains only in-frame clones and omits some. The data show around 310,000 clones, about 89% seen once. Sequencing was carried out using peripheral blood. These receptor sequences come from a woman aged 55 to 70 with acute or convalescent COVID-19.

The rearrangement links TRBV5-1 to TRBJ2-1; 9 bases are a match to TRBD1. Germline assignment: CDR1 SGHRS and CDR2 YFSETQ. Trimming at V came to 2 bases and at J to 2 bases, leaving 2 bases not matched to a gene. The CDR3 has 15 amino acids. The CDR3 here is CASSFRDRAYNEQFF. The CDR3 DNA follows: TGCGCCAGCAGCTTCCGGGACAGGGCCTACAATGAGCAGTTCTTC.

The chain has TRBV14 and TRBJ1-1, with D tentatively TRBD1 (5 bases). V lost 4 bases, J lost 1 base, and 7 bases lay in between. The germline CDR1 and CDR2 sequences are SGHDN and FVKESK. The CDR3 contains 13 residues. The chain's CDR3 is CASSRGQNTEAFF. CDR3 nucleotides: TGTGCCAGCAGCCGAGGACAGAACACTGAAGCTTTCTTT.

The chain is built from TRBV5-6 and TRBJ1-1; 10 bases are a match to TRBD1. Looked up from germline, CDR1 is SGHDT and CDR2 is YYEEEE. The ends lost 4 bases at V and 8 bases at J; junction bases unmatched: 11. CDR3 length: 15 residues. In nucleotides, the CDR3 is TGTGCCAGCAGCCCTCCTGGGACAGGGGCGGAGGAAGCTTTCTTT. This gives the protein CASSPPGTGAEEAFF.

CDR3 bases: TGTGCCAGCAGTGGACGAAAGGGACAGGGGGCTCAAGAGACCCAGTACTTC. Translation gives CASSGRKGQGAQETQYF. This chain uses TRBV6-4 with TRBJ2-5, with 12 bases aligning to TRBD1. V dropped 4 bases and J dropped 2; count of bases not matched to a gene: 8. The CDR3 sequence is 17 residues long. The germline gives CDR1 MRHNA, CDR2 SNTAGT.

This chain uses TRBV7-9 with TRBJ1-2; D might be TRBD1 (5 bases). CDR3 length: 14 residues. Germline V lookup: CDR1 SEHNR, CDR2 FQNEAQ (reference sequence). V lost 4 bases and J lost 5, with 14 bases in between. The chain's CDR3 is CASSSTVLPYGYTF. The DNA for the CDR3 is TGTGCCAGCAGCTCGACAGTGTTGCCGTATGGCTACACCTTC. The full variable domain, rest sourced from reference TRBV7-9 and TRBJ1-2, is DTGVSQNPRHKITKRGQNVTFRCDPISEHNRLYWYRQTLGQGPEFLTYFQNEAQLEKSRLLSDRFSAERPKGSFSTLEIQRTEQGDSAMYLCASSSTVLPYGYTFGSGTRLTVV.

Only a few counts were recorded for this clone. The gene calls are TRBV6-1 and TRBJ1-4; 7 bases agree with TRBD1. This CDR3 region has 15 residues. V shed 2 bases, J shed 4 bases, and the junction held 4 bases outside the gene matches. Looked up from germline, CDR1 is MNHNS and CDR2 is SASEGT. Written as DNA, the CDR3 is TGTGCCAGCAGTGAACCGGGACAGATTAATGAAAAACTGTTTTTT. Its translation is CASSEPGQINEKLFF.

V and J are TRBV6-5 and TRBJ1-3; TRBD1 agrees at 9 bases. Per the germline V gene, CDR1 is MNHEY and CDR2 is SVGAGI. V shed 3 bases and J 7 bases; nucleotides not matched to a gene: 4. The CDR3 is made up of 14 amino acids. In nucleotides, the CDR3 is TGTGCCAGCAGTTATCTACAGGGGGCTAACACCATATATTTT. It codes for CASSYLQGANTIYF.

V and J are TRBV5-4 and TRBJ1-6; D unresolved. The CDR3 loop spans 15 amino acids. V was trimmed by 4 bases and J by 10 bases, leaving 18 bases between them. Germline-derived CDR1 and CDR2 are SGHNT and YYREEE (reference sequence). The CDR3 nucleotides read TGTGCCAGCAGCCGGGCAAGGGAGTCCGGCTCACCCCTCCACTTT. Amino acid sequence: CASSRARESGSPLHF.

V is TRBV27 and J is TRBJ2-7; TRBD2 agrees at 13 bases. CDR1 is MNHEY and CDR2 is SMNVEV in the germline V gene (reference sequence). Losses at the gene ends were 4 bases for V and 0 bases for J; bases not matched to a gene: 27. The CDR3 extends over 24 amino acids. CDR3 sequence: CASSSGCASATSRTSGGYSYEQYF. The CDR3 nucleotides are TGTGCCAGCAGTTCCGGCTGCGCAAGCGCCACCTCACGGACTAGCGGGGGTTACTCCTACGAGCAGTACTTC.

The chain couples TRBV11-1 to TRBJ2-3; TRBD2 might be the D (5 bases). The CDR3 contains 11 residues. Germline V gives CDR1 SGHAT, CDR2 FQDESV (reference sequence). Trimming removed 5 bases from V and 8 bases from J, with 8 bases in between. As DNA, the CDR3 is TGTGCCAGCAGCGCTGGAGGTACGCAGTATTTT. Its protein product is CASSAGGTQYF.